This record looks at one T cell receptor beta chain sequence and its context. Its cognate antigen is unknown. As to treatment: roughly 10-day PBMC culture with coronavirus spike peptide pools or control peptides (ViraFEST assay). This record belongs to a study of vaccination and CD4 T cells after COVID-19. Study details: Overlapping SARS-CoV-2, HCoV-NL63, HCoV-OC43 and HCoV-229E spike peptides were used to stimulate cells.

Scientists ran DNA taken from cultured CD4+ T cells through the Oncomine TCR Beta short-read assay for sequencing. MiXCR, applied by TCRdb to the PCR reads, yields one record per CDR3 protein. The top ten hold about a sixth of the sample, which has about 14,000 distinct CDR3 sequences, around 50% seen once. Sequencing used CD4+ T cells from blood, cultured in vitro. The source of this sequence is a human donor who had recovered from COVID-19.

The CDR3 here is CASSRDPQTLGYTF. CDR3 DNA: TGTGCCAGCAGTCGCGACCCTCAAACTTTAGGCTACACCTTC. The J gene is TRBJ1-2, the V gene TRBV6-1; D remains unclear. Germline V CDR1 and CDR2: MNHNS, SASEGT. The CDR3 runs 14 residues. Trimming shortened V by 5 bases and J by 8 bases, and 18 bases separated the two germline ends.